This TCR beta chain is drawn from a study of T cells in localized non-small cell lung cancer. Whole-study findings and limits: Adjacent lung was found to contain a median approximately 60 of the top 100 tumor clones. A raised T cell density in blood coincided with lengthier overall survival.

V was clipped by 1 base and J by 11 bases, with 11 bases between them. Germline lookup yields CDR1 SGHNT and CDR2 YENEEA. The CDR3 contains 13 residues. The repertoire was sequenced with immunoSEQ multiplex PCR; TCRdb's copy has only in-frame clones and lacks some. The profile covers around 140,000 clones, with around 90% appearing a single time and around 1.8% taken by the ten largest. Details on this clone: What it recognizes is unknown.

The source material was peripheral blood, sampled before any cancer treatment. This chain joins TRBV11-3 and TRBJ2-2, with a weak D call TRBD1 (5 bases). The sequence derives from a female donor older than 55 with stage I lung adenocarcinoma. The CDR3 is CASSLGSGAELFF. CDR3 DNA sequence: TGTGCCAGCAGCTTAGGTTCTGGGGCCGAGCTGTTTTTT.